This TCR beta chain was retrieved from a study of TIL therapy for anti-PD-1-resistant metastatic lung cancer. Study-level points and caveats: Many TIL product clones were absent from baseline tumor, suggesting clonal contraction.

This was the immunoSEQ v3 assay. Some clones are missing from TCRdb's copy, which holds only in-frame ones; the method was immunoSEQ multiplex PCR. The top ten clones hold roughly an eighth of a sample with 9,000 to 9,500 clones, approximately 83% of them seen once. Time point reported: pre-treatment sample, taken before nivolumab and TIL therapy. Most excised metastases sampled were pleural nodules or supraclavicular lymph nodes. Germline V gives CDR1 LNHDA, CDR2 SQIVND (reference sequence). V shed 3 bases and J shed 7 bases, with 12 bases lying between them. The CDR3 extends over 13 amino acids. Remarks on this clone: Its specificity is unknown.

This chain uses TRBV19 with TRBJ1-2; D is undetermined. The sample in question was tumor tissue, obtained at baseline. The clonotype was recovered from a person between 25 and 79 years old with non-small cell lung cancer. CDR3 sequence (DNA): TGTGCCAGTAGTATTGGCTTAGAGGGTGGCTACACCTTC. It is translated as CASSIGLEGGYTF.